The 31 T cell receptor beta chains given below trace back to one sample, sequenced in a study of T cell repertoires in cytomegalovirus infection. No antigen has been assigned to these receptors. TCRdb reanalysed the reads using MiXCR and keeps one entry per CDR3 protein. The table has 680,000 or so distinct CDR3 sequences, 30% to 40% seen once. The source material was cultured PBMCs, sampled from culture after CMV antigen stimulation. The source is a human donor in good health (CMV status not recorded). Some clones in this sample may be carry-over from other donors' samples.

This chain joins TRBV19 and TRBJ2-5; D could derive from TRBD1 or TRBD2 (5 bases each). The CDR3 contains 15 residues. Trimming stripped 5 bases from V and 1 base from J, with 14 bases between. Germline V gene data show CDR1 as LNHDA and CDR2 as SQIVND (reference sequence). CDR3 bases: TGTGCCAGTAGTCGTGCCCTGGGACGCCAAGAGACCCAGTACTTC. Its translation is CASSRALGRQETQYF. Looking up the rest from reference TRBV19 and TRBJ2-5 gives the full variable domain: DGGITQSPKYLFRKEGQNVTLSCEQNLNHDAMYWYRQDPGQGLRLIYYSQIVNDFQKGDIAEGYSVSREKKESFPLTVTSAQKNPTAFYLCASSRALGRQETQYFGPGTRLLVL.

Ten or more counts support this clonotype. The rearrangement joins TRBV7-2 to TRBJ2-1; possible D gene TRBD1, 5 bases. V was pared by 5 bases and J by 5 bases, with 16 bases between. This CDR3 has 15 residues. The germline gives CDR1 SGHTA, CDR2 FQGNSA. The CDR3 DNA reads TGTGCCAGCAGCCTAGAAATAGGGGCTAACAATGAGCAGTTCTTC. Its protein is CASSLEIGANNEQFF.

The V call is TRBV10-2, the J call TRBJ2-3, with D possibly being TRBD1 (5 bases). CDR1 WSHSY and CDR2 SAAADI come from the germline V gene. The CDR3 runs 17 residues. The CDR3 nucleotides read TGCCCCGCCAAACCAGCTGACTGGGGCCCACTGGGAGATACGCAGTATTTT. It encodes CPAKPADWGPLGDTQYF.

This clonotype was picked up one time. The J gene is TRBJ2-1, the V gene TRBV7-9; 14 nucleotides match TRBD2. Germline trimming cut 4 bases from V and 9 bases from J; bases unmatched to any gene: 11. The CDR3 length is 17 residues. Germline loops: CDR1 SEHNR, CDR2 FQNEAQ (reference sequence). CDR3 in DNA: TGTGCCAGCAGCTCCAAGGGACTAGCGGGGGCACGGGGTGAGCAGTTCTTC. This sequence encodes CASSSKGLAGARGEQFF.

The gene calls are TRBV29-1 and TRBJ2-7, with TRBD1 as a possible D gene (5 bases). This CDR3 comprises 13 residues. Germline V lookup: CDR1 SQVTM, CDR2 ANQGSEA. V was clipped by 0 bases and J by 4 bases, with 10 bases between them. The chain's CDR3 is CSVEDPQGYEQYF. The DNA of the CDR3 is TGCAGCGTTGAAGATCCCCAGGGTTACGAGCAGTACTTC.

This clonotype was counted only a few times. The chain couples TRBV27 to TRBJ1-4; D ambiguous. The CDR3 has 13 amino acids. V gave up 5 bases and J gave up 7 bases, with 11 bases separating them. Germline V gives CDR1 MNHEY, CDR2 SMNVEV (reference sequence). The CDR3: CASSPLGSEKLFF. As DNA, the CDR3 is TGTGCCAGCAGTCCCTTGGGGAGTGAAAAACTGTTTTTT.

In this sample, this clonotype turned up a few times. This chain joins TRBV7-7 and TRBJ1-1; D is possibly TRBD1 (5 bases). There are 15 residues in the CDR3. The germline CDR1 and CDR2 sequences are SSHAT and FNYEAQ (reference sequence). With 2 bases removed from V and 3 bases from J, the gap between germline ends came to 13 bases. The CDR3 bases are TGTGCCAGCAGCTTATGGACAAGCGGGGACACTGAAGCTTTCTTT. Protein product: CASSLWTSGDTEAFF.

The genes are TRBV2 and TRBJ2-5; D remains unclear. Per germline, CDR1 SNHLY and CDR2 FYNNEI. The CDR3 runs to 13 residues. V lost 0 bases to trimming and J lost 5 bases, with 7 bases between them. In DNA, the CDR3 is TGTGCCAGCAGTGAAGCCCCCTTGGAGACCCAGTACTTC. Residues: CASSEAPLETQYF.

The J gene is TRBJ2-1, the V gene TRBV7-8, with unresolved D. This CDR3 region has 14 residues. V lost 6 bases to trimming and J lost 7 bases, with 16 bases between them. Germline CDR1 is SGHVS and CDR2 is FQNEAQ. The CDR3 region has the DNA TGTGCCAGCAGTCCTCCTAGGAATCCTAATGAGCAGTTCTTC. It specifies CASSPPRNPNEQFF.

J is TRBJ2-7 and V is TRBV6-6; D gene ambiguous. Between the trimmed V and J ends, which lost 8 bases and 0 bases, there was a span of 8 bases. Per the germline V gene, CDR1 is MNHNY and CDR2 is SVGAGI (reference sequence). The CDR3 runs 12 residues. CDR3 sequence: CASWQNSYEQYF. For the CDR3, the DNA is TGTGCCAGCTGGCAGAACTCCTACGAGCAGTACTTC.

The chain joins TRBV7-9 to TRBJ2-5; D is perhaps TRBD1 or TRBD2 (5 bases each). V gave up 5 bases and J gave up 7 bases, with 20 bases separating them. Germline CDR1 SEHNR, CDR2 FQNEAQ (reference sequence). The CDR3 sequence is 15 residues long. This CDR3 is CASSGTDHKIGTQYF. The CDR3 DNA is TGTGCCAGCAGCGGGACCGACCATAAAATTGGGACCCAGTACTTC.

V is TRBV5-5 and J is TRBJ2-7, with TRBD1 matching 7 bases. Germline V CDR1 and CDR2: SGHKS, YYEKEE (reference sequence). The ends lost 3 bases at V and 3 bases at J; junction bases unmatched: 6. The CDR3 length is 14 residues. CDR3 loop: CASSSDREFYEQYF. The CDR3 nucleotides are TGTGCCAGCAGCTCCGACAGGGAATTCTACGAGCAGTACTTC.

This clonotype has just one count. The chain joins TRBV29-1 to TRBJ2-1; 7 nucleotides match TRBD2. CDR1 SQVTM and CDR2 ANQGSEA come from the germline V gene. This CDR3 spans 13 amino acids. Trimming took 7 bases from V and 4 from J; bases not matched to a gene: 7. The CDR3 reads CSDERDQYNEQFF. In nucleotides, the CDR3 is TGCAGCGATGAGCGGGACCAATACAATGAGCAGTTCTTC.

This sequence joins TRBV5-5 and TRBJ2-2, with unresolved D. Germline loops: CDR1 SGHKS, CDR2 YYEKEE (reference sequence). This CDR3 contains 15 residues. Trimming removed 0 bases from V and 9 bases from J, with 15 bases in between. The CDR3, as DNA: TGTGCCAGCAGCTTGGCCCCCACCTCGGAGCGGGAGCTGTTTTTT. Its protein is CASSLAPTSERELFF.

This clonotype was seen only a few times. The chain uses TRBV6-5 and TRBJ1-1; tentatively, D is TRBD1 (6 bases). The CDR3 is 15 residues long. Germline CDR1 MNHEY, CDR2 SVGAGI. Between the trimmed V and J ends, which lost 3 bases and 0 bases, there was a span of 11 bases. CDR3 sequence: CASSYYGQLNTEAFF. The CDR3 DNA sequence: TGTGCCAGCAGTTATTACGGACAGTTGAACACTGAAGCTTTCTTT.

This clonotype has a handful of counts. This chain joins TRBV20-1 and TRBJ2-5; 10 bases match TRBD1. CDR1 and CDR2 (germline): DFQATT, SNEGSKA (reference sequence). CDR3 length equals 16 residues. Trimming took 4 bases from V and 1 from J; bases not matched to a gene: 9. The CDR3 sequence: CSANSPGQGPQETQYF. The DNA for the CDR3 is TGCAGTGCTAATTCACCGGGACAGGGGCCCCAAGAGACCCAGTACTTC.

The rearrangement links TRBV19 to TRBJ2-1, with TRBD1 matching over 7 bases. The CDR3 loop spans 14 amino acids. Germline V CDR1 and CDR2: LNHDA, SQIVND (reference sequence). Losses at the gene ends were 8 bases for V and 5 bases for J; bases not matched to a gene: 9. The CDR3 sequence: CASQGQNGNNEQFF. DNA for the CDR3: TGTGCCAGTCAGGGACAGAACGGAAACAATGAGCAGTTCTTC. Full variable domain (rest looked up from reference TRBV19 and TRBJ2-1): DGGITQSPKYLFRKEGQNVTLSCEQNLNHDAMYWYRQDPGQGLRLIYYSQIVNDFQKGDIAEGYSVSREKKESFPLTVTSAQKNPTAFYLCASQGQNGNNEQFFGPGTRLTVL.

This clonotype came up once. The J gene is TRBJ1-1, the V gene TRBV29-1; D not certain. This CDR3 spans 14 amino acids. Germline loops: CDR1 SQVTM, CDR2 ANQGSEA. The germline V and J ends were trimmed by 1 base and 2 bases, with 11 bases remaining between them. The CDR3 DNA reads TGCAGCGTTGAAGTCCCGGGGATTAACACTGAAGCTTTCTTT. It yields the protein CSVEVPGINTEAFF.

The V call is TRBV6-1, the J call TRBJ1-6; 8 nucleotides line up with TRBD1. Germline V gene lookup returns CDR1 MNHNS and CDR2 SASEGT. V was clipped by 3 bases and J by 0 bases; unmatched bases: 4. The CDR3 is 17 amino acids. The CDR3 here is CASSDRDRSSYNSPLHF. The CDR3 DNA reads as TGTGCCAGCAGTGACAGGGACAGGAGCTCCTATAATTCACCCCTCCACTTT.

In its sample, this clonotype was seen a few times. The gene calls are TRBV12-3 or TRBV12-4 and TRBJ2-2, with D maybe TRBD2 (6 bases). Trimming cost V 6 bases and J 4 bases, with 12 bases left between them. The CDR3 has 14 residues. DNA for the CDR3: TGTGCCAGCAGCTGGGGGGAAGGCACCGGGGAGCTGTTTTTT. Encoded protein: CASSWGEGTGELFF.

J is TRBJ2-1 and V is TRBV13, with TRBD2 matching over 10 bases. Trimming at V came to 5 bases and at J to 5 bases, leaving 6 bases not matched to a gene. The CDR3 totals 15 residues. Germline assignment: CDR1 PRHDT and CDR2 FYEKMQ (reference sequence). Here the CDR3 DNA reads TGTGCCAGCAGCCACGGACTAGCGGTTAACAATGAGCAGTTCTTC. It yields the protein CASSHGLAVNNEQFF. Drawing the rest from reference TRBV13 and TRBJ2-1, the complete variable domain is AAGVIQSPRHLIKEKRETATLKCYPIPRHDTVYWYQQGPGQDPQFLISFYEKMQSDKGSIPDRFSAQQFSDYHSELNMSSLELGDSALYFCASSHGLAVNNEQFFGPGTRLTVL.

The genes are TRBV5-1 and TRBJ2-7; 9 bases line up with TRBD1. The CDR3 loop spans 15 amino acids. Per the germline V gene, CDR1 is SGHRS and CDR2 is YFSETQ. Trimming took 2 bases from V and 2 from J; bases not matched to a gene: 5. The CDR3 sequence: CASSFTGTGPYEQYF. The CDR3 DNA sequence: TGCGCCAGCAGCTTTACCGGGACAGGGCCCTACGAGCAGTACTTC.

In nucleotides, the CDR3 is TGCAGTGCGCGAACAGGGGGCCTTAGCTACACCTTC. Amino acid sequence: CSARTGGLSYTF. The rearrangement uses TRBV20-1 and TRBJ1-2, with 9 bases aligning to TRBD1. CDR1 and CDR2 from the germline V gene are DFQATT and SNEGSKA (reference sequence). The CDR3 is 12 amino acids. The V segment lost 6 bases and the J segment 9 bases; nucleotides outside the gene matches: 8.

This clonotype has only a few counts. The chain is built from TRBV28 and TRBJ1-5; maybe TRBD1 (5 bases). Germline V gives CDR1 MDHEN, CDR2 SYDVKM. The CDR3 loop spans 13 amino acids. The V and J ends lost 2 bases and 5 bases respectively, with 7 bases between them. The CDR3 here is CASSLDSDQPQHF. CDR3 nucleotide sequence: TGTGCCAGCAGTTTAGACAGTGATCAGCCCCAGCATTTT.

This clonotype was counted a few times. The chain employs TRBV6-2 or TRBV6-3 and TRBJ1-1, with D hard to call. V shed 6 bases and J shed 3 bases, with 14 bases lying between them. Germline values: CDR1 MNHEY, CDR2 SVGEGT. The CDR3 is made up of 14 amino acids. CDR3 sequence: CASSPEWGHTEAFF. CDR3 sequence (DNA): TGTGCCAGCAGCCCGGAATGGGGTCACACTGAAGCTTTCTTT.

CDR3: CASSWARTGFYEQYF. CDR3 bases: TGTGCCAGCAGCTGGGCCCGGACAGGGTTTTACGAGCAGTACTTC. The V and J genes are TRBV11-2 and TRBJ2-7; 8 bases map to TRBD1. This CDR3 region has 15 residues. Trimming removed 4 bases from V and 4 bases from J; junction bases left unmatched: 9. Germline V gene data show CDR1 as SGHAT and CDR2 as FQNNGV.

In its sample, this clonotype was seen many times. CDR3 protein: CASSLVPGTSGGVTQYF. The CDR3 region has the DNA TGTGCCAGCAGCTTAGTCCCAGGGACTAGCGGGGGGGTGACCCAGTACTTC. The chain joins TRBV7-2 to TRBJ2-5, with 16 bases fitting TRBD2. The V segment lost 1 base and the J segment 7 bases; nucleotides outside the gene matches: 6. Germline-derived CDR1 and CDR2 are SGHTA and FQGNSA. The CDR3 runs 17 residues.

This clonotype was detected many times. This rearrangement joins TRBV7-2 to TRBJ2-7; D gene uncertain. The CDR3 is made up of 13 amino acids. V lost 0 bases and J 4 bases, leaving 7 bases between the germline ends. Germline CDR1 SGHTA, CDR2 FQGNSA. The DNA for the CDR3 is TGTGCCAGCAGCTTAGCTGTGAAGTACGAGCAGTACTTC. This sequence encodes CASSLAVKYEQYF.

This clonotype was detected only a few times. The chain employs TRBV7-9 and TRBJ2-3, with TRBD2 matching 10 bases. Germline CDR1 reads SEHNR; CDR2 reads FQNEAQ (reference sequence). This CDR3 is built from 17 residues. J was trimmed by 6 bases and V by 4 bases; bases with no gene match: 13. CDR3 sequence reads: CASSSIAGGTARDTQYF. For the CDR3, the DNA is TGTGCCAGCAGCTCTATAGCGGGGGGCACAGCTCGGGATACGCAGTATTTT.

CDR3 coding DNA: TGCGCCAGCAGCCAAGCTGAAGGGGACATTCAGTACTTC. Amino acids: CASSQAEGDIQYF. The J gene is TRBJ2-4, the V gene TRBV4-1, with TRBD1 as a possible D gene (5 bases). The CDR3 is 13 amino acids. Germline lookup yields CDR1 MGHRA and CDR2 YSYEKL. V dropped 1 base and J dropped 8 bases, with 9 bases sitting between them.

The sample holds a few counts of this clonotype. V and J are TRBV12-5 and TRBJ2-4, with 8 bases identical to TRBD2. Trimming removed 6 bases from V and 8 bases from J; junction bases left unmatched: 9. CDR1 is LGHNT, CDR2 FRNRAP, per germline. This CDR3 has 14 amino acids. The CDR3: CASGRTSQGDIQYF. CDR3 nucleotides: TGTGCTAGTGGCCGGACTAGCCAGGGAGACATTCAGTACTTC.